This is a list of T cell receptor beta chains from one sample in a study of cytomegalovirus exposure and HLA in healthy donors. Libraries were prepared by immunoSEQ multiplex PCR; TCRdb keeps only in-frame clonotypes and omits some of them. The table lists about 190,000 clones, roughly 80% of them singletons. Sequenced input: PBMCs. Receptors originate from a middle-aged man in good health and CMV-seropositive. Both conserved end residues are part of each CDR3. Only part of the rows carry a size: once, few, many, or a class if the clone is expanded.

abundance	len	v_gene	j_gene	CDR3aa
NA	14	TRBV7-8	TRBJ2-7	CASSLGQQAYEQYF
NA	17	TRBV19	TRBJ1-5	CASIKREGSHSNQPQHF
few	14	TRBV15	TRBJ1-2	CATSRGGANYGYTF
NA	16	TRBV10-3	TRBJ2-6	CAISGQGAPGANVLTF
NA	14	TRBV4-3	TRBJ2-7	CASSPGRGTYEQYF
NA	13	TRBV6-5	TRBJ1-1	CASSLKPNTEAFF
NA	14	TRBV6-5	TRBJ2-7	CASTPQGSSYEQYF
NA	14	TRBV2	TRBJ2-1	CASNLAGGLTEQFF
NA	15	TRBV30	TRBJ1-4	CAWRDRGRGNEKLFF
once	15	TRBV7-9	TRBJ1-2	CASSLTGAANYGYTF
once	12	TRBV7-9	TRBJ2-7	CASSQGGYEQYF
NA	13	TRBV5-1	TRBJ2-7	CAGSGPGSYEQYF
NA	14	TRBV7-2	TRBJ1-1	CASNQGLRNTEAFF
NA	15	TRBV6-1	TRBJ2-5	CASSEFREVGETQYF
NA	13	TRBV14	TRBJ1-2	CASSRREHYGYTF
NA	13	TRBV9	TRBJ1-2	CASSVDGGYGYTF
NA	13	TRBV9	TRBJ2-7	CASSAGGGGEQYF
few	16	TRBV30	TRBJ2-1	CAWSLGLAGGPNEQFF
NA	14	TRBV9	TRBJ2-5	CASSVAGGPETQYF
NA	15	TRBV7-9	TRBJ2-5	CASSLGSRYRETQYF
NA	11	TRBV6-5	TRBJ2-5	CASSSGVTQYF
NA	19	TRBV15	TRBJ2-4	CATSRGGLAGGLAKNIQYF
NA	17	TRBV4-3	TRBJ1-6	CASSQDMKSSYNSPLHF
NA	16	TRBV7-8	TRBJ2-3	CASSLGSGGGPDTQYF
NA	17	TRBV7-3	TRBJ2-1	CASSLSSGGNSYNEQFF
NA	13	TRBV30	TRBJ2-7	CAWSGGTGVEQYF
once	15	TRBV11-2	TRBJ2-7	CASRPTGTNPYEQYF
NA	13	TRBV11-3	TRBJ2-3	CASSPGDTDTQYF
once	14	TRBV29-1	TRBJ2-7	CSVVRDTSSYEQYF
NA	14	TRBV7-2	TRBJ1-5	CASSLSFGNQPQHF
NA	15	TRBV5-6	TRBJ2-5	CASSLAGLTWGTQYF
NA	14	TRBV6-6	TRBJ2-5	CASKAGGGQETQYF
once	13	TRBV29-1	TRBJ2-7	CSVERDNPYEQYF
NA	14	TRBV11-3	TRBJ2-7	CASSSTSGGGEQYF
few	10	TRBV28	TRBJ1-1	CASGARAAFF
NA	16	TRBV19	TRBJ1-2	CASSISGRGGGYGYTF
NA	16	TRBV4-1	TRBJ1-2	CASSHEVNPSLGGYTF
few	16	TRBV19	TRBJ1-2	CASNQMAGQGLYGYTF
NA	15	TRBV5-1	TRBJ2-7	CASGRGGILSYEQYF
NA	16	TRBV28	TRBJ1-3	CASSPGGTPSGNTIYF
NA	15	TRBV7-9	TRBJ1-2	CASSLASGGGYGYTF
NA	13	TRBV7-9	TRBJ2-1	CASSPGQFNEQFF
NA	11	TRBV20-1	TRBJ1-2	CSAGGPGGYTF
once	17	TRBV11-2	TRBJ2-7	CASSLGGGGHISNEQYF
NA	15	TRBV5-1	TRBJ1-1	CASSRWTLPNTEAFF
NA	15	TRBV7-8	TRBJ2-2	CASSLKSYYTGELFF
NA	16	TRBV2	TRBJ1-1	CASSEALGQPWAEAFF
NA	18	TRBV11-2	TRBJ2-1	CASSLGRKTTSSYNEQFF
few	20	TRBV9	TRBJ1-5	CASSVGLARSTGRRDQPQHF
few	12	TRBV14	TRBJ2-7	CASSQGGNEQYF
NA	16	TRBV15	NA	CATSPPRGDSSYEQYF
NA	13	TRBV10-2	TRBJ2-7	CATSVQGSYEQYF
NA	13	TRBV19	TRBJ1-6	CATRTGSNSPLHF
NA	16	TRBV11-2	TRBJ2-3	CASSLEGPLAIDTQYF